This T cell receptor beta chain derives from a study of CD8 T cells in Susac syndrome. Reverse transcription of roughly 0.45 to 1 ug RNA was performed with random hexamers. TCRdb analysed the immunoSEQ multiplex PCR reads with MiXCR anew, one entry per CDR3 protein. Of 130,000 to 150,000 distinct CDR3 sequences listed, approximately 93% are singletons. V dropped 3 bases and J dropped 5; count of bases not matched to a gene: 8. This CDR3 has 16 residues. The germline gives CDR1 LGHDT, CDR2 YNNKEL (reference sequence). This clonotype was detected once. TEMRA cells were FACS-enriched, and CD8+ and CD4+ T cells were isolated negatively.

This receptor was taken from a human donor in good health. The rearrangement uses TRBV3-1 and TRBJ2-5, with 11 bases identical to TRBD2. The sample was CD4+ T cells from PBMCs. The CDR3 sequence: CASSHGRLAGSETQYF. The CDR3 nucleotides are TGTGCCAGCAGCCATGGCCGACTAGCGGGATCTGAGACCCAGTACTTC.